What follows are 11 T cell receptor beta chains derived from one specimen sequenced in a study of cytomegalovirus exposure and HLA in healthy donors. Primers for the PCR totalled 60 Vbeta and 13 Jbeta. The assay was immunoSEQ multiplex PCR, and TCRdb's table has in-frame clones only and misses some. The sample carries under 200,000 clones, over 70% recorded once. Source material: PBMCs. The receptors were sampled from a woman aged 25 to 45 in good health and CMV-seronegative.

The J gene is TRBJ2-7, the V gene TRBV9, with 10 nucleotides matching TRBD1. The CDR3 totals 14 residues. In germline, CDR1 is SGDLS, CDR2 YYNGEE. With V trimmed by 3 bases and J by 3 bases, 3 bases remained unmatched. As DNA, the CDR3 is TGTGCCAGCAGCGCTCGGACAGGGGGCTACGAGCAGTACTTC. Translating it yields CASSARTGGYEQYF.

The chain carries TRBV25-1 and TRBJ2-1, with D possibly matching TRBD1 (5 bases). Per the germline V gene, CDR1 is MGHDK and CDR2 is SYGVNS. The ends were cut back, 4 bases at V and 9 bases at J, with 10 bases in the middle. There are 12 residues in the CDR3. CDR3 nucleotides: TGTGCCAGCAGTGTACAGGACGGTGAGCAGTTCTTC. Its translation is CASSVQDGEQFF.

The chain recombines TRBV30 with TRBJ2-3; 10 bases agree with TRBD2. The CDR3 is 15 amino acids. V was pared by 2 bases and J by 2 bases, with 4 bases of the junction left unmatched. Per the germline V gene, CDR1 is GTSNPN and CDR2 is SVGIG (reference sequence). The CDR3 protein is CAWSLAGGSTDTQYF. The CDR3 DNA follows: TGTGCCTGGAGTTTAGCGGGGGGATCCACAGATACGCAGTATTTT. The full variable domain, completed using reference TRBV30 and TRBJ2-3, is SQTIHQWPATLVQPVGSPLSLECTVEGTSNPNLYWYRQAAGRGLQLLFYSVGIGQISSEVPQNLSASRPQDRQFILSSKKLLLSDSGFYLCAWSLAGGSTDTQYFGPGTRLTVL.

This chain links TRBV7-2 with TRBJ1-2, with D perhaps TRBD1 (5 bases). With 0 bases removed from V and 8 bases from J, the gap between germline ends came to 13 bases. Looked up from germline, CDR1 is SGHTA and CDR2 is FQGNSA. The CDR3 has 14 amino acids. CDR3 sequence reads: CASSLASGTGGYTF. CDR3 sequence (DNA): TGTGCCAGCAGCTTAGCCTCAGGAACAGGAGGCTACACCTTC.

This chain uses TRBV10-1 with TRBJ2-7; possible D gene TRBD2, 7 bases. Germline values: CDR1 WNHNN, CDR2 SYGVQD (reference sequence). This CDR3 has 16 residues. V was pared by 7 bases and J by 2 bases, with 21 bases between. The CDR3 nucleotides are TGCGCCAGCACCGGACCGGGGGGCGGGATCGCCTACGAGCAGTACTTC. It translates to CASTGPGGGIAYEQYF.

J is TRBJ2-7 and V is TRBV2; a weak D match, TRBD1 (6 bases). Germline loops: CDR1 SNHLY, CDR2 FYNNEI. The V and J ends lost 4 bases and 7 bases respectively, with 14 bases between them. CDR3 length: 13 residues. CDR3 protein: CASSVNRVGEQYF. The CDR3 region has the DNA TGTGCCAGCAGTGTGAACAGGGTAGGGGAGCAGTACTTC.

This clone turned up a few times. The chain couples TRBV9 to TRBJ1-3; D is undetermined. V dropped 1 base and J dropped 0 bases, with 11 bases sitting between them. CDR3 length: 16 amino acids. Germline-derived CDR1 and CDR2 are SGDLS and YYNGEE. The chain's CDR3 is CASSVSGTFSGNTIYF. CDR3 nucleotides: TGTGCCAGCAGCGTATCCGGTACTTTCTCTGGAAACACCATATATTTT.

The chain uses TRBV19 and TRBJ1-4, with 7 bases matching TRBD1. J was trimmed by 0 bases and V by 3 bases; bases with no gene match: 1. The CDR3 extends over 15 amino acids. CDR1 is LNHDA, CDR2 SQIVND, per germline (reference sequence). Written as DNA, the CDR3 is TGTGCCAGTAGTATCGGGACAGCAACTAATGAAAAACTGTTTTTT. Translated: CASSIGTATNEKLFF.

In its sample, this clone was seen once. Its ends do not fully match the called genes, so a read error is possible. The chain carries TRBV7-9 and TRBJ2-1; 8 nucleotides align to TRBD1. CDR1 SEHNR and CDR2 FQNEAQ come from the germline V gene (reference sequence). CDR3 length: 15 amino acids. The CDR3 region has the DNA TGTTCCAGCAGCTCGGGGGACAGGTCCTACAATGAGCAGTTCTTC. Its protein product is CSSSSGDRSYNEQFF.

The V and J genes are TRBV6-5 and TRBJ1-5; D remains ambiguous. V lost 2 bases and J lost 3, with 8 bases in between. CDR1 MNHEY and CDR2 SVGAGI come from the germline V gene. This CDR3 region has 14 residues. CDR3 protein: CASSYQADNQPQHF. The CDR3 region has the DNA TGTGCCAGCAGTTACCAGGCAGACAATCAGCCCCAGCATTTT.

Concerning this clone: Its ends do not fully match the called genes, so a read error is possible. The chain is built from TRBV18 and TRBJ1-5, with D tentatively TRBD1 (6 bases). Germline V gives CDR1 KGHSH, CDR2 LQKENI. This CDR3 has 12 residues. CDR3 amino acids: CASSDSIQPQHF. The CDR3 nucleotides are TGTGCCAGCTCGGACAGCATTCAGCCCCAGCATTTT.